Included here is one T cell receptor beta chain sequence, with context. The antigen is unknown. These data come from a study of chemoradiotherapy in HPV16-positive cancers. Study results and caveats: Better recurrence-free survival went with HPV-responsive T-cell expansion in HPV16-positive patients. Functional assays defining HPV-specific T cells used only a couple of HPV16-positive patients. During treatment, candidate HPV-specific clones and E7-related motifs expanded in tumor.

Libraries were prepared by immunoSEQ multiplex PCR; TCRdb keeps only in-frame clonotypes and omits some of them. The data contain approximately 12,000 clones, 90% of them singletons. This TCR was recovered from a human donor with HPV-associated anogenital cancer. The sample was collected from a patient who underwent chemoradiotherapy.

In nucleotides, the CDR3 is TGCGCCAGCAGTGATGGGGCTTCCAATGAAAAACTGTTTTTT. Protein sequence: CASSDGASNEKLFF. The gene calls are TRBV10-1 and TRBJ1-4, with D possibly TRBD1 on 5 matching bases. The CDR3 totals 14 residues. The V end was cut by 3 bases, the J end by 5 bases, with 10 bases between. Germline loops: CDR1 WNHNN, CDR2 SYGVQD (reference sequence).